The T cell receptor (beta chain) under discussion was sequenced for a study of vaccination effects on CD4 cells after COVID-19. On the study more broadly: A median of 72 days separated the second dose and sampling. Overall study findings and caveats: Limitations: small convalescent group and missing early post-infection timepoints. Vaccine- and infection-induced clones showed marked clonal contraction late following vaccination.

The V segment lost 4 bases and the J segment 0 bases; nucleotides outside the gene matches: 11. Looked up from germline, CDR1 is WNHNN and CDR2 is SYGVQD (reference sequence). CDR3 size: 17 residues. Clones were sequenced by immunoSEQ multiplex PCR, and TCRdb holds only the in-frame ones, with some missing. The sample comprises about 50,000 clones, around 74% of which are singletons, and about 15% rests with the top ten. The sample holds one count of this clone. Its antigen is undetermined. The same CDR3 also results from other DNA sequences found in this sample. Ahead of sequencing, the ViraFEST assay grew antigen-specific CD4+ T cells using viral peptide pools. Researchers isolated CD4+ T cells once approximately ten days of culture had elapsed. Either the mRNA-1273 or the BNT162b2 vaccine was given to participants as two doses. Fresh IL-2-containing medium replaced half the medium on days 3 and 7.

The sample consisted of CD4+ T cells from PBMCs cultured with HCoV-OC43 spike peptides, taken after COVID-19 vaccination. Described subset: HCoV-OC43 spike overlapping peptide pool stimulation. The chain employs TRBV10-1 and TRBJ2-7; 8 bases match TRBD2. The clonotype was recovered from a human donor who received a COVID-19 vaccine. The CDR3 spells CASSGGPAGAASYEQYF. CDR3 coding DNA: TGCGCCAGCAGTGGAGGACCAGCGGGGGCCGCCTCCTACGAGCAGTACTTC.